This TCR beta chain was observed in a study of memory CD4+ T cells and cytomegalovirus serostatus. The sort gate was single viable CD3+CD4+CD8-CD45RO+ cells for memory CD4+ T cells. Trimming left V 1 base short and J 3 bases short, with 13 bases between. The CDR3 contains 16 residues. The germline CDR1 and CDR2 sequences are SGHVS and FQNEAQ. In the study's own analysis: Out-of-frame sequences were removed, leaving a few million distinct TCRbeta sequences. The protocol was immunoSEQ multiplex PCR, while the TCRdb copy is restricted to in-frame clones and leaves out a portion. Clone size and the V and J calls come from that table; the DNA yielded D and trimming. Here the sample spans about 82,000 clones, about 85% being singletons.

The chain links TRBV7-8 to TRBJ1-3; D gene uncertain. This clonotype was obtained from an adult in good health and CMV-seronegative. Sequences were obtained from memory CD4+ T cells from blood. The CDR3 is CASSLGRSLLGNTIYF. Written as DNA, the CDR3 is TGTGCCAGCAGCTTAGGGCGGAGCCTCCTTGGAAACACCATATATTTT.